This is a list of T cell receptor beta chains from one sample in a study of vaccination effects on CD4 cells after COVID-19. These receptors lack a known antigen. TCRdb's copy holds only in-frame clones and misses some; the assay was immunoSEQ multiplex PCR. The sample comprises 55,000 or so clones, roughly 70% of which are singletons, and about 17% rests with the top ten. This specimen consisted of CD4+ T cells from PBMCs cultured with SARS-CoV-2 spike peptides, obtained before COVID-19 vaccination. The receptors were gathered from a human donor who received a COVID-19 vaccine. Each CDR3 is given without its conserved first and last residue. D genes are given only for firm matches. Expanded clones are given a class, and other clones once, few, many or no size at all.

v_call: TRBV5-1
clone_size: NA
d_call: NA
cdr3_aa: ASSLAPALNTGELF

v_call: TRBV13
clone_size: NA
d_call: TRBD1
cdr3_aa: ASKRQGRDEQY

v_call: TRBV5-1
clone_size: NA
d_call: NA
cdr3_aa: ASSLGQNNEKLF

v_call: TRBV2
clone_size: NA
d_call: NA
cdr3_aa: ASDGRDRQPQH

v_call: TRBV5-1
clone_size: NA
d_call: NA
cdr3_aa: ASSLGASRGYT

v_call: TRBV27
clone_size: NA
d_call: NA
cdr3_aa: ASSLNSGGSTGELF

v_call: TRBV20-1
clone_size: NA
d_call: NA
cdr3_aa: SASSGLRTEAF

v_call: TRBV4-1
clone_size: few
d_call: NA
cdr3_aa: ASSQRAINSPLH

v_call: TRBV28
clone_size: few
d_call: NA
cdr3_aa: ASSLWVGSPLH

v_call: TRBV5-4
clone_size: NA
d_call: NA
cdr3_aa: ASSYGLAEKLF

v_call: TRBV19
clone_size: few
d_call: NA
cdr3_aa: ASEAGGDYGYT

v_call: TRBV5-1
clone_size: NA
d_call: NA
cdr3_aa: ASSLDSTSYEQY

v_call: TRBV7-9
clone_size: NA
d_call: NA
cdr3_aa: ASSLRGGTTEQY

v_call: TRBV6-2/TRBV6-3
clone_size: NA
d_call: TRBD2
cdr3_aa: ASSFPGTRGNEQF

v_call: TRBV9
clone_size: NA
d_call: NA
cdr3_aa: ASSPDQGRYGYT

v_call: TRBV28
clone_size: NA
d_call: NA
cdr3_aa: ASSLLETQY

v_call: TRBV6-1
clone_size: NA
d_call: NA
cdr3_aa: ASSERVGFEQY

v_call: TRBV2
clone_size: few
d_call: NA
cdr3_aa: ASALAGPIEQY

v_call: TRBV10-3
clone_size: NA
d_call: TRBD1
cdr3_aa: AISRQGTTDTQY

v_call: TRBV2
clone_size: NA
d_call: TRBD1
cdr3_aa: ASSEGQGRPTEAF

v_call: TRBV5-1
clone_size: few
d_call: NA
cdr3_aa: ASSSLPGVTRDYGYT

v_call: TRBV11-2
clone_size: NA
d_call: NA
cdr3_aa: ASSPRDGRSGYT

v_call: TRBV5-1
clone_size: NA
d_call: NA
cdr3_aa: ASSLLGGRDSPLH

v_call: TRBV19
clone_size: NA
d_call: TRBD1
cdr3_aa: ATATGGSYNSPLH

v_call: TRBV5-4
clone_size: NA
d_call: NA
cdr3_aa: ASSLERARGDGYT

v_call: TRBV3-1/TRBV3-2
clone_size: once
d_call: NA
cdr3_aa: ASSQGSSYNEQF

v_call: TRBV5-4
clone_size: NA
d_call: TRBD2
cdr3_aa: ASRSSGIYTDTQY

v_call: TRBV19
clone_size: NA
d_call: NA
cdr3_aa: ASTQLTGSSPAF

v_call: TRBV7-8
clone_size: NA
d_call: NA
cdr3_aa: ASSLAYSVAYNEQF

v_call: TRBV5-4
clone_size: NA
d_call: TRBD2
cdr3_aa: ASSLGAGGPRDTQY

v_call: TRBV11-2
clone_size: NA
d_call: NA
cdr3_aa: ASSLIGGHKNIQY

v_call: TRBV9
clone_size: few
d_call: NA
cdr3_aa: ASSGSSYNSPLH

v_call: TRBV11-2
clone_size: NA
d_call: NA
cdr3_aa: ASSSKGYTEAF

v_call: TRBV15
clone_size: NA
d_call: NA
cdr3_aa: ATSRDGSGNTEAF

v_call: TRBV3-1/TRBV3-2
clone_size: NA
d_call: NA
cdr3_aa: ASSAWDQNTGELF

v_call: TRBV3-1/TRBV3-2
clone_size: NA
d_call: NA
cdr3_aa: ASSQSTGLYT

v_call: TRBV5-4
clone_size: NA
d_call: TRBD2
cdr3_aa: ASSLTYSGEKNIQY

v_call: TRBV4-1
clone_size: NA
d_call: NA
cdr3_aa: ASSPGRGGLNTEAF

v_call: TRBV30
clone_size: NA
d_call: NA
cdr3_aa: AWSGALSGNTIY

v_call: TRBV6-5
clone_size: NA
d_call: TRBD2
cdr3_aa: ASRNSGRDEQY

v_call: TRBV5-1
clone_size: NA
d_call: NA
cdr3_aa: ASSLDSSGGNTIY

v_call: TRBV30
clone_size: NA
d_call: TRBD1
cdr3_aa: AWSPQRGTANNSPLH

v_call: TRBV12-3/TRBV12-4
clone_size: few
d_call: NA
cdr3_aa: ASSFWEDTEAF

v_call: TRBV30
clone_size: NA
d_call: TRBD1
cdr3_aa: AWDRGSPLH

v_call: TRBV30
clone_size: once
d_call: NA
cdr3_aa: AWNLSGGRVNSPLH

v_call: TRBV5-5
clone_size: few
d_call: NA
cdr3_aa: ASSLGVGIFYEQY

v_call: TRBV3-1/TRBV3-2
clone_size: NA
d_call: NA
cdr3_aa: ASSQWGGARTNTEAF

v_call: TRBV5-1
clone_size: few
d_call: NA
cdr3_aa: ASSLGRLGGYGYT

v_call: TRBV30
clone_size: few
d_call: NA
cdr3_aa: AWSLNGYT

v_call: TRBV3-1/TRBV3-2
clone_size: NA
d_call: NA
cdr3_aa: APGGASTDTQY

v_call: TRBV18
clone_size: once
d_call: TRBD1
cdr3_aa: ASSPLQGAVGKNIQY

v_call: TRBV7-9
clone_size: NA
d_call: NA
cdr3_aa: ASSLGQYNEQF

v_call: TRBV10-3
clone_size: few
d_call: NA
cdr3_aa: AISESTGSKNSPLH

v_call: TRBV7-2
clone_size: NA
d_call: NA
cdr3_aa: ASSLQGPYGYT